This TCR beta chain is from a study of persistence of HIV-infected CD4 T cells (dated by TCRdb to the early 2020s). Regarding the study in general: CMV- and HIV-1 Gag-responding CD4+ T cells were isolated from ART-treated individuals so that antigen-driven clonal expansion of HIV-1-infected cells could be examined. Suppressive ART had been received by participants for a median of 8 years. Peripheral blood samples of up to roughly 180 mL were collected at multiple time points, except for a couple of participants, who underwent leukapheresis at a single time point. Proviral sequencing was used to assess clonality among infected cells, whereas TCRbeta sequencing gauged the clonality of all cells within each sorted population. The TCR cluster analysis across participants included roughly 8 participants for CMV and more than 5 participants for Gag. Findings and caveats that apply to the study as a whole: A correlation was observed between TCR oligoclonality and proviral oligoclonality within the same sorted populations. Restriction of bulk TCR analyses to the rare CMV-responding cells that actually carried HIV-1 proviruses was not possible. Few individuals were included in the study, and only a limited range of antigens was tested. TCRbeta richness in CMV- and Gag-responding cells was significantly lower than in anti-CD3/anti-CD28-responding cells; CMV-responding cells had higher oligoclonality than CD3/CD28-stimulated and Gag-responding cells. Antigen-responding cells were enriched for expanded CDR3beta sequences that were degenerate, which suggests that CD4+ responses to CMV and Gag underwent convergent selection.

With regard to this clone: What this receptor recognizes is not known. No base quality values were provided; no much bigger clone lies one nucleotide off.

The treatment or condition label of this sample denotes: suppressive antiretroviral therapy. Lysates of CMV-infected fibroblasts at around 10 ug/mL were used to stimulate the cells. Nonresponding CD40L-negative CD69-negative CD45RO-high memory CD4+ T cells were sorted as memory populations depleted of antigen-responding cells. HIV-1-infected adults in whom suppressive ART had been started during chronic infection were enrolled as participants. For at least 4 years, the participants' plasma HIV-1 RNA had been undetectable, below 50 copies/mL. To be included, participants needed a CD4+ T cell count above 400 cells/uL and a positive CMV serology. Before stimulation, PBMCs were isolated using density centrifugation and then depleted of CD8+ T cells. For around 17 hours, CD8-depleted PBMCs were stimulated with anti-CD28/CD49d costimulation, a CD40-blocking antibody, and enfuvirtide, which was added to prevent new infections. Cell sorting was performed on a Beckman Coulter MoFlo Legacy or XDP sorter, and dead cells were excluded with propidium iodide. Genomic DNA was extracted with the QIAamp DNA Mini Kit for samples above one million cells, otherwise with the Quick-DNA Microprep Kit.

The immunoSEQ hsTCRB assay version 4, run in survey mode, was used to sequence TCRbeta repertoires from genomic DNA. Genomic DNA was diluted to 9 to 10 ng/uL, and up to roughly 1 ug per sample was used for TCRbeta sequencing. The authors processed their data as follows. TCRbeta data were analyzed in ImmunoSeq Analyzer 3.0, with diversity computed on productive nucleotide rearrangements. Using the Immunarch R package, the improved Chao index served to estimate lower-bound TCR diversity and the Gini coefficient served to estimate clonality. Nucleotide rearrangements that differed but encoded the same CDR3beta amino acid sequence were counted as separate clonotypes. Differential abundance analysis identified TCRbeta sequences significantly enriched in antigen-responding cells relative to anti-CD3/anti-CD28-activated cells. GLIPH2 clustered TCRs by predicted peptide-MHC specificity, both within individual participants and across merged participant data sets. TCRdb stores this immuneACCESS table with in-frame sequences only. Part of the clones is absent; in the studies checked, under half of the shortfall reflects unresolved V genes, and no reason is known for the rest. V, J and clone size derive from that table, while D and trimming were established from the DNA sequence. The sample table holds fewer than 40,000 clones, of which roughly four fifths were seen once. The biggest ten clones account for roughly 0.86% of the sample.

In the germline V gene, CDR1 corresponds to SGDLS and CDR2 to YYNGEE. Trimming accounts for 3 bases at V and 5 bases at J, while the number of junction bases matched to no gene is 5. The CDR3 numbers 14 residues from cysteine through phenylalanine. Just the 42-base CDR3 DNA is kept, in frame starting at base 1. This clonotype was sampled from an adult man with HIV who was CMV-seropositive. The specimen was CD4+ T cells sorted from PBMCs after roughly 18-hour stimulation, collected from a patient who received antiretroviral therapy. The meaning of the sample's cell subset or site label: CD40L-CD69- CD45RO-high memory CD4 T cells not responding to CMV lysate. The V and J genes are TRBV9 and TRBJ1-2, with 9 bases aligning to TRBD1. The DNA sequence reads TGTGCCAGCAGCGGAGACGGACAGGGGTATGGCTACACCTTC. It encodes CASSGDGQGYGYTF.